The T cell receptor beta chain described here comes from a study of cytomegalovirus exposure and HLA in healthy donors. On the study more broadly: Out of 150 million to 200 million T cells, an earlier analysis found around 120 million unique TCR beta sequences in total. Overall study findings and caveats: An analysis done earlier found most TCR beta V segments productive about 87% or about 30% of the time. A list of 150 to 200 TCR beta chains associated with cytomegalovirus was given.

Trimming stripped 5 bases from V and 0 bases from J, with 10 bases between. CDR1 is PRHDT, CDR2 FYEKMQ, per germline (reference sequence). The CDR3 sequence is 14 residues long. With 60 Vbeta and 13 Jbeta primers, the PCR was carried out. The method was immunoSEQ multiplex PCR; TCRdb's version includes in-frame clones alone and lacks a portion of them. The sample has about 71,000 clones, around three quarters seen once. Comments on this clone: What it recognizes is unknown.

The sample taken for sequencing was PBMCs. The chain recombines TRBV13 with TRBJ1-1, with a tentative D call TRBD1 (6 bases). This clonotype was obtained from a woman aged 50 to 60 in good health and CMV-seropositive. The CDR3 nucleotides are TGTGCCAGCAGCATACAGGGCTTGAACACTGAAGCTTTCTTT. Residues: CASSIQGLNTEAFF.